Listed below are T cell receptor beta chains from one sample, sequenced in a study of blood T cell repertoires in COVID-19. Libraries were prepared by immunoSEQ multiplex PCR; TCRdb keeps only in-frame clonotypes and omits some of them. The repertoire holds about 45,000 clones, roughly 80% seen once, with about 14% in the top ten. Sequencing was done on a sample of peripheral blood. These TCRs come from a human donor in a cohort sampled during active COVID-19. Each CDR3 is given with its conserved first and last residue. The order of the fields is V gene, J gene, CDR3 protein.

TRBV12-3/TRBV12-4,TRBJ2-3,CASSLGGSDTQYF
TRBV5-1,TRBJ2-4,CASSLGQGENIQYF
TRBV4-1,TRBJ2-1,CASSQGASGGPLGWNEQFF
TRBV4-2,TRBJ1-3,CASSQDRTYGNTIYF
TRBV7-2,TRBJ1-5,CASSLYSQGNQPQHF
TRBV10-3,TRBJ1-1,CAIRPGQGVTEAFF
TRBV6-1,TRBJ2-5,CASSDAAREVRETQYF
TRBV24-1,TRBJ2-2,CATGAYGSRGTGELFF
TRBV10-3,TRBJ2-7,CAISVGQEYEQYF
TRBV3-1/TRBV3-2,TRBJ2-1,CASSVAGAGNEQFF
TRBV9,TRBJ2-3,CASSVVGQGGDTQYF
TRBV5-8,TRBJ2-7,CASSLVWGQGSYEQYF
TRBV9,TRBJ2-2,CASSVHSGSNTGELFF
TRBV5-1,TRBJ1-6,CASSLASRSPLHF
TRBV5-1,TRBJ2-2,CASSLEGRATGELFF
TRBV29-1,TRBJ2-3,CSAPFPGITDTQYF
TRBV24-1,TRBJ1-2,CATSDFTLDYGYTF
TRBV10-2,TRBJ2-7,CASSEFEREGRHEQYF
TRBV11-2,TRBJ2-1,CASRVAGGPGNEQFF
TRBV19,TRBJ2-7,CASSIDRGLTYEQYF
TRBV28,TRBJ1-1,CASSLLPPKAFF
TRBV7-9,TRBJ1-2,CASSRDTLNYGYTF
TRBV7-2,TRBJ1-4,CASSPPRGATNEKLFF
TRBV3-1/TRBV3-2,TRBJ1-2,CASSQGDRGYTF
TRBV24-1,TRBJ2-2,CATSLGGATGELFF
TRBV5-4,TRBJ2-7,CASSLDQRTYEQYF
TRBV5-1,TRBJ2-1,CASSQSLAGSNEQFF
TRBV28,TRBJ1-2,CASEARSGYTF
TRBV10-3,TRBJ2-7,CATGTSGRNYEQYF
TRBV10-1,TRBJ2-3,CASSEARGIHTDTQYF
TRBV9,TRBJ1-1,CASSVGRGTGNPNTKAFF
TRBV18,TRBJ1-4,CASSLAEGKTVQKEKLFF
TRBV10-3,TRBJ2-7,CANGQESYEQYF
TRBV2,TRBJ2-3,CASRLQGAGTDTQYF
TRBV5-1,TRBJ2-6,CASSLGQPGANVLTF
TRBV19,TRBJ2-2,CASSPRQGTSTGELFF
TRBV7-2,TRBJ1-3,CASSLVSGPSGNTIYF
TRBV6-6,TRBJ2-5,CASSRTEQETQYF
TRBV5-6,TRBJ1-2,CASSLGRRDVYGYTF
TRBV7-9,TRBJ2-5,CASSDYRAGETQYF
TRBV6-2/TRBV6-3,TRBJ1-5,CASSYGSQGSQPQHF
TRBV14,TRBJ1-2,CASSRSDYGYTF
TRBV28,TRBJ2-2,CASSSSGNTGELFF
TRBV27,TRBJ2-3,CASAGLAGGWGTQYF
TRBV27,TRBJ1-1,CASGPEGTPPDAFF
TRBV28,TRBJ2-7,CASSIWTSFYF
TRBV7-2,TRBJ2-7,CASSYRYPGYEQYF
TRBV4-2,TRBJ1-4,CASSQGQGGEKLFF
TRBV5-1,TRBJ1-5,CASRYSNQPQHF
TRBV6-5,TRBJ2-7,CASSYSTGRVYEQYF
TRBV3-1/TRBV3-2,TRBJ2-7,CASSRDFESSYEQYF
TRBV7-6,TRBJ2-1,CASSPVGTSPSYNEQFF
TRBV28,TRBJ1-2,CASRTGVNYGYTF
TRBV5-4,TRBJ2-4,CASSLGLAALRDIQYF
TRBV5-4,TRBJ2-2,CASSFDSTNTGELFF
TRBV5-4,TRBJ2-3,CASSPTATDTQYF
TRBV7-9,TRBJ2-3,CASSLFGRGEDTQYF